Below are 10 T cell receptor beta chains sequenced from a single sample in a study of blood T cell repertoires in COVID-19. Assay: immunoSEQ multiplex PCR; the TCRdb copy retains only in-frame clones and omits some. The profile shows 320,000 or so clones, roughly nine tenths of them singletons. The source material was PBMCs or T cells enriched from blood (not recorded which). The receptors shown here come from a woman aged 30 to 39 who had recovered from COVID-19.

The genes are TRBV7-2 and TRBJ2-5, with a weak D call TRBD2 (7 bases). The germline V gene encodes CDR1 SGHTA and CDR2 FQGNSA. Trimming left V 2 bases short and J 9 bases short, with 19 bases between. The CDR3 is 15 residues long. CDR3 DNA sequence: TGTGCCAGCAGCTTATTGGTGCGGGGGCCCGGGGCCCAGTACTTC. Amino acids: CASSLLVRGPGAQYF.

This clone was counted only a few times. The sample has other DNA sequences that encode this CDR3 too. V gene TRBV9 combines with J gene TRBJ1-1; D not certain. The ends were cut back, 0 bases at V and 5 bases at J, with 8 bases in the middle. Germline lookup yields CDR1 SGDLS and CDR2 YYNGEE. This CDR3 contains 13 residues. The CDR3 reads CASSVGTGTEAFF. In DNA, the CDR3 is TGTGCCAGCAGCGTAGGAACGGGAACTGAAGCTTTCTTT.

This chain connects TRBV19 to TRBJ2-7; TRBD1 agrees at 7 bases. In germline, CDR1 is LNHDA, CDR2 SQIVND (reference sequence). The CDR3 loop spans 13 amino acids. The V gene end was trimmed by 2 bases and the J gene end by 6 bases; junction bases not matched to a gene: 4. The chain's CDR3 is CASSIRGPSEQYF. Here the CDR3 DNA reads TGTGCCAGTAGTATAAGGGGGCCAAGCGAGCAGTACTTC.

The chain recombines TRBV2 with TRBJ1-1; 10 nucleotides line up with TRBD1. This CDR3 spans 15 amino acids. Per the germline V gene, CDR1 is SNHLY and CDR2 is FYNNEI. V gave up 4 bases and J gave up 11 bases; unmatched junction bases: 13. The CDR3 coding sequence is TGTGCCAGCAGTGCTTATTCCTCGACAGGGGGCGAGGCTTTCTTT. Amino acid sequence: CASSAYSSTGGEAFF.

V usage is TRBV28 and J usage is TRBJ1-6, with D perhaps TRBD1 (5 bases). V shed 5 bases and J shed 0 bases, with 8 bases lying between them. The CDR3 is 15 residues long. Germline values: CDR1 MDHEN, CDR2 SYDVKM. The CDR3 loop reads CASSRGSSYNSPLHF. CDR3 bases: TGTGCCAGCAGTCGGGGGAGCTCCTATAATTCACCCCTCCACTTT.

This clone was counted at least ten times. The rearrangement links TRBV28 to TRBJ2-7; D is possibly TRBD1 (5 bases). V was clipped by 5 bases and J by 2 bases, with 16 bases between them. CDR3 size: 15 residues. Looked up from germline, CDR1 is MDHEN and CDR2 is SYDVKM. In DNA form, the CDR3 reads TGTGCCAGCAGTCCCCGTGGTGCAGGGACCTACGAGCAGTACTTC. Protein sequence: CASSPRGAGTYEQYF. Looking up the rest from reference TRBV28 and TRBJ2-7 gives the full variable domain: DVKVTQSSRYLVKRTGEKVFLECVQDMDHENMFWYRQDPGLGLRLIYFSYDVKMKEKGDIPEGYSVSREKKERFSLILESASTNQTSMYLCASSPRGAGTYEQYFGPGTRLTVT.

The genes are TRBV6-5 and TRBJ1-2; 10 bases match TRBD1. The CDR3 is 15 amino acids. The germline gives CDR1 MNHEY, CDR2 SVGAGI. The ends lost 6 bases at V and 2 bases at J; junction bases unmatched: 6. The CDR3 coding sequence is TGTGCCAGCAGACGTTCGGGACAGGGGAACTATGGCTACACCTTC. Protein: CASRRSGQGNYGYTF.

The V gene is TRBV18, the J gene TRBJ2-1; D perhaps matches TRBD1 (5 bases). Germline-derived CDR1 and CDR2 are KGHSH and LQKENI. V was clipped by 3 bases and J by 5 bases, with 8 bases between them. CDR3 length equals 13 residues. The DNA of the CDR3 is TGTGCCAGCTCACCCTCACAGGACAATGAGCAGTTCTTC. This sequence encodes CASSPSQDNEQFF. Based on the CDR3 plus reference TRBV18 and TRBJ2-1, the full variable domain is NAGVMQNPRHLVRRRGQEARLRCSPMKGHSHVYWYRQLPEEGLKFMVYLQKENIIDESGMPKERFSAEFPKEGPSILRIQQVVRGDSAAYFCASSPSQDNEQFFGPGTRLTVL.

The chain couples TRBV2 to TRBJ2-2; 9 positions agree with TRBD2. The germline V gene has CDR1 SNHLY and CDR2 FYNNEI. CDR3 length equals 16 residues. After removal of 8 bases from V and 3 bases from J, the junction contained 10 bases not matched to a gene. CDR3: CASYRLADSYTGELFF. Written as DNA, the CDR3 is TGTGCCAGCTACCGACTAGCGGATTCCTACACCGGGGAGCTGTTTTTT.

The chain employs TRBV27 and TRBJ1-2; D is unclear. The V end lost 2 bases, the J end lost 6 bases, and 4 bases lay between the germline ends. The CDR3 is 11 residues long. Per the germline V gene, CDR1 is MNHEY and CDR2 is SMNVEV (reference sequence). The CDR3 protein is CASSLQDGYTF. In DNA, the CDR3 is TGTGCCAGCAGTTTACAGGATGGCTACACCTTC.